The sequence of this TCR beta chain was determined in a study of breast tumors, draining lymph nodes, adjacent tissues. Study-level results: Findings are consistent with lymph node origin and intratumoral expansion of most tumor T cells. Luminal-like breast cancer showed significantly greater tumor-nontumor repertoire similarity than basal-like breast cancer did.

One entry per CDR3 protein, called by TCRdb with MiXCR from the multiplex PCR reads. This sample has under 250,000 distinct CDR3 sequences, with 32% found just once. Samples came from axillary lymph nodes draining the breast cancer. With respect to this clonotype: Its antigen remains unknown.

Germline CDR1 DFQATT, CDR2 SNEGSKA (reference sequence). V lost 6 bases to trimming and J lost 2 bases, with 11 bases between them. The CDR3 totals 13 residues. The sequence derives from a female donor with breast cancer. Some clones in this sample may be carry-over from other donors' samples. Sequencing was performed on axillary lymph node tissue. The chain uses TRBV20-1 and TRBJ1-5; D is perhaps TRBD1 (5 bases). The CDR3 DNA is TGCAGTGCGAGCATAGGGGGCAATCAGCCCCAGCATTTT. It codes for CSASIGGNQPQHF.